Shown below are 19 T cell receptor beta chains from a single sample sequenced in a study of regulatory T cells in long-lasting Graves disease. Arm-PCR of CDR3 regions and iRepertoire HTBI primers were used to build TCR beta libraries. TCRdb passed the multiplex PCR reads through MiXCR, listing each CDR3 protein once. Here the sample spans about 540,000 distinct CDR3 sequences, 13% being singletons. Stated time point: newly diagnosed GD, antithyroid drugs for less than 3 months. With RNA extracted from PBMCs as input, the TCR library was made. This sample also belongs to another study, concerning T cells in Graves' hyperthyroidism and ophthalmopathy.

The material sequenced was peripheral blood mononuclear cells (PBMCs), taken at new diagnosis, from a patient treated with antithyroid drugs. These receptors came from a young man with Graves disease.

This rearrangement joins TRBV6-2 or TRBV6-3 to TRBJ1-1; weak D call: TRBD1 (5 bases). Trimming removed 0 bases from V and 5 bases from J, with 16 bases in between. CDR3 length: 16 amino acids. CDR1 is MNHEY and CDR2 is SVGEGT in the germline V gene. The CDR3 reads CASSYSNGGMETEAFF. The CDR3 DNA sequence: TGTGCCAGCAGTTACTCGAACGGGGGGATGGAAACTGAAGCTTTCTTT.

This clonotype was observed at least ten times. The rearrangement links TRBV6-1 to TRBJ2-7; 9 nucleotides match TRBD2. This CDR3 comprises 15 residues. Germline loops: CDR1 MNHNS, CDR2 SASEGT. Unmatched junction bases numbered 7, after V lost 6 bases and J lost 1 base. Written as DNA, the CDR3 is TGTGCCAGCAGGATTAGCGGGAGTAATTCCTACGAGCAGTACTTC. The encoded protein is CASRISGSNSYEQYF.

This clonotype showed up just once. A much larger clonotype is one base distant, so this may be a read error. The gene calls are TRBV20-1 and TRBJ1-2; D is unresolved. The CDR3 contains 12 residues. Trimming removed 7 bases from V and 4 bases from J, with 13 bases in between. CDR1 DFQATT and CDR2 SNEGSKA come from the germline V gene (reference sequence). This CDR3 is CSGGRGGYGYTF. Written as DNA, the CDR3 is TGCAGTGGAGGGCGAGGCGGCTATGGCTACACCTTC.

Points on this clonotype: A read error may be the cause here, since a much bigger clone is one base away. V usage is TRBV5-1 and J usage is TRBJ2-7; 10 bases align to TRBD2. CDR3 length: 15 amino acids. J lost 0 bases, V lost 6 bases, and 6 bases had no gene match. CDR1 and CDR2 from the germline V gene are SGHRS and YFSETQ. Here the CDR3 reads CASTPPSGSSYEQYF. CDR3 DNA sequence: TGCGCCAGCACTCCTCCTAGCGGGAGCTCCTACGAGCAGTACTTC.

This clonotype appeared many times. The rearrangement links TRBV7-2 to TRBJ1-5; 8 bases fit TRBD1. The germline gives CDR1 SGHTA, CDR2 FQGNSA. The CDR3 has 14 residues. The V gene end was trimmed by 1 base and the J gene end by 6 bases; junction bases not matched to a gene: 2. CDR3 residues: CASSLDRGSQPQHF. CDR3 sequence (DNA): TGTGCCAGCAGCTTAGACAGGGGGAGTCAGCCCCAGCATTTT.

With regard to this clonotype: A much larger clone sits a single nucleotide away, making a read error possible. The chain recombines TRBV6-1 with TRBJ2-5; TRBD2 might be the D (5 bases). Between the trimmed V and J ends, which lost 6 bases and 7 bases, there was a span of 15 bases. Germline lookup yields CDR1 MNHNS and CDR2 SASEGT. There are 13 residues in the CDR3. DNA of the CDR3: TGTGCCAGCAGACTTGCAAGGGCGGGGACCCAGTACTTC. This encodes CASRLARAGTQYF.

At least ten counts were recorded for this clonotype. V is TRBV30 and J is TRBJ1-5, with D hard to call. CDR1 is GTSNPN, CDR2 SVGIG, per germline (reference sequence). Trimming left V 0 bases short and J 1 base short, with 4 bases between. The CDR3 is made up of 13 amino acids. The CDR3 DNA follows: TGTGCCTGGAGTGTTCAAAGCAATCAGCCCCAGCATTTT. It yields the protein CAWSVQSNQPQHF.

V gene TRBV10-3 combines with J gene TRBJ1-4, with TRBD1 as a possible D gene (6 bases). The CDR3 consists of 15 residues. Deletions cut 2 bases from V and 4 bases from J, with 11 bases between. Germline V lookup: CDR1 ENHRY, CDR2 SYGVKD. The chain's CDR3 is CAISETRQDNEKLFF. The CDR3, as DNA: TGTGCCATCAGTGAGACGAGACAGGATAATGAAAAACTGTTTTTT.

This clonotype was found a few times. The chain combines TRBV11-1 with TRBJ2-7, with TRBD2 identical over 10 bases. Germline CDR1 and CDR2: SGHAT and FQDESV (reference sequence). V gave up 3 bases and J gave up 5 bases; unmatched junction bases: 4. The CDR3 has 14 amino acids. For the CDR3, the DNA is TGTGCCAGCAGCTTTGAAACTAGCGGGGACGAGCAGTACTTC. It specifies CASSFETSGDEQYF. The full variable domain, its missing parts supplied by reference TRBV11-1 and TRBJ2-7, is EAEVAQSPRYKITEKSQAVAFWCDPISGHATLYWYRQILGQGPELLVQFQDESVVDDSQLPKDRFSAERLKGVDSTLKIQPAELGDSAMYLCASSFETSGDEQYFGPGTRLTVT.

In this sample, this clonotype turned up a few times. The V gene is TRBV18, the J gene TRBJ2-2, with 7 nucleotides matching TRBD1. Germline V gene data show CDR1 as KGHSH and CDR2 as LQKENI. The V and J ends lost 6 bases and 5 bases, in that order; junction bases with no gene match: 6. CDR3 size: 14 residues. The chain's CDR3 is CASSGQPPTGELFF. CDR3 nucleotide sequence: TGTGCCAGCTCGGGACAGCCACCTACCGGGGAGCTGTTTTTT.

This clonotype was observed a handful of times. This chain joins TRBV9 and TRBJ2-3; 10 nucleotides align to TRBD2. J was trimmed by 6 bases and V by 1 base; bases with no gene match: 5. CDR3 length: 15 amino acids. CDR1 SGDLS and CDR2 YYNGEE come from the germline V gene. DNA for the CDR3: TGTGCCAGCAGCGTAACTAGCGGGAATAGGGATACGCAGTATTTT. Amino acids: CASSVTSGNRDTQYF.

Ten or more counts support this clonotype. The chain is built from TRBV12-3 or TRBV12-4 and TRBJ2-7; 9 bases match TRBD1. The V and J ends lost 6 bases and 1 base, in that order; junction bases with no gene match: 7. The CDR3 sequence is 15 residues long. CDR3 in DNA: TGTGCCAGCAGAGCTGTGGGGACAGGGTCCTACGAGCAGTACTTC. Translated: CASRAVGTGSYEQYF.

This clonotype was seen only a few times. The genes are TRBV4-1 and TRBJ2-7; 7 bases align to TRBD2. Trimming cost V 2 bases and J 7 bases; bases outside gene matches: 11. The CDR3 totals 15 residues. Germline V gives CDR1 MGHRA, CDR2 YSYEKL. As DNA, the CDR3 is TGCGCCAGCAGCCAACCATACAAGCAGGGAGGGGAGCAGTACTTC. It codes for CASSQPYKQGGEQYF.

The chain uses TRBV7-3 and TRBJ1-5; D perhaps matches TRBD1 (5 bases). The CDR3 is 15 residues long. V lost 10 bases to trimming and J lost 0 bases, with 16 bases between them. Germline loops: CDR1 SGHTA, CDR2 FQGTGA. The CDR3 sequence is CATPAGRDSNQPQHF. CDR3 nucleotides: TGTGCCACGCCGGCGGGGCGGGATAGCAATCAGCCCCAGCATTTT.

The CDR3 is CASKRASGRNEQFF. In nucleotides, the CDR3 is TGTGCCAGTAAGAGGGCTAGCGGGAGAAATGAGCAGTTCTTC. V and J are TRBV19 and TRBJ2-1; TRBD2 matches 10 bases. This CDR3 is built from 14 residues. CDR1 and CDR2 (germline): LNHDA, SQIVND (reference sequence). The V and J ends lost 7 bases and 7 bases, in that order; junction bases with no gene match: 7.

The chain links TRBV4-1 to TRBJ2-7, with 8 positions matching TRBD2. From germline, CDR1 is MGHRA and CDR2 YSYEKL. After removal of 0 bases from V and 6 bases from J, the junction contained 10 bases not matched to a gene. The CDR3 loop spans 16 amino acids. CDR3 bases: TGCGCCAGCAGCCAAGAGTTTCCCAGCGGGAGTCGCGAGCAGTACTTC. It specifies CASSQEFPSGSREQYF.

This CDR3 reads CASRGRPGNGEQFF. The CDR3 DNA sequence: TGTGCCAGCAGGGGACGACCGGGGAACGGTGAGCAGTTCTTC. The chain recombines TRBV25-1 with TRBJ2-1; perhaps D is TRBD1 or TRBD2 (5 bases each). From germline, CDR1 is MGHDK and CDR2 SYGVNS. Trimming took off 6 bases at V and 9 bases at J, with 18 bases between the two ends. The CDR3 extends over 14 amino acids.

The chain has TRBV9 and TRBJ1-1; D gene unclear. This CDR3 has 15 amino acids. The germline V gene has CDR1 SGDLS and CDR2 YYNGEE. V was shortened by 4 bases and J by 0 bases, with 13 bases between the two germline ends. For the CDR3, the DNA is TGTGCCAGCAGCCCGATAGCAGGATTGAACACTGAAGCTTTCTTT. This codes for CASSPIAGLNTEAFF.

This clonotype was picked up a small number of times. The junction and the germline gene differ at one end; a read error may be behind it. This sequence joins TRBV6-1 and TRBJ2-3, with D possibly being TRBD1 (5 bases). Germline V CDR1 and CDR2: MNHNS, SASEGT. The CDR3 is 14 residues long. CDR3 sequence (DNA): TGTGCCAGCAGTCTTCGGACGGTTACAGGTACGCAGTATTTT. This encodes CASSLRTVTGTQYF.